This TCR beta chain was retrieved from a study of T cell repertoires in cytomegalovirus infection. For the study at large: Peptides in the study included HLA-C-restricted and HLA-B-restricted CMV epitopes. CMV infection and matching HLA type were both indicated by public TCR beta signatures.

Each CDR3 protein is one row after TCRdb ran MiXCR on the reads. The table includes hundreds of thousands of distinct CDR3 sequences, 30% to 40% detected once. Regarding this clonotype: The antigen remains unidentified.

Study conclusions and caveats: The response measured ex vivo was dominated by TCR beta clonotypes (HLA-C-restricted and CMV-specific).

CDR3 length: 12 amino acids. Germline V CDR1 and CDR2: MNHEY, SVGEGT. With 2 bases removed from V and 5 bases from J, the gap between germline ends came to 4 bases. The sequenced sample was cultured PBMCs, obtained from culture after CMV antigen stimulation. This chain uses TRBV6-2 or TRBV6-3 with TRBJ2-1; the D is unclear. This receptor was taken from a human donor in good health (CMV status not recorded). Some clones in this sample may be carry-over from other donors' samples. The CDR3: CASSYVHNEQFF. The CDR3, as DNA: TGTGCCAGCAGTTACGTTCACAATGAGCAGTTCTTC.